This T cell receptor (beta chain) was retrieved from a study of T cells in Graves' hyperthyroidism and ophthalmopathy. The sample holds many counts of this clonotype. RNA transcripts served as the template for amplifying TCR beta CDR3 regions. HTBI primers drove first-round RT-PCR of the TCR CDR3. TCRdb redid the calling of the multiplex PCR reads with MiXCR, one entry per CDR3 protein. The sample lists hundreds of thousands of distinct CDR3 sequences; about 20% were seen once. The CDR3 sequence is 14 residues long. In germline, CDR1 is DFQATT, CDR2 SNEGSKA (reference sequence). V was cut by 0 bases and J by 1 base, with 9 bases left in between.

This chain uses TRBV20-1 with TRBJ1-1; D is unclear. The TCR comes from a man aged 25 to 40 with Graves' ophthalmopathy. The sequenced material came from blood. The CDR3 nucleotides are TGCAGTGCTAGAGATATAACTTCGAACACTGAAGCTTTCTTT. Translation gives CSARDITSNTEAFF.